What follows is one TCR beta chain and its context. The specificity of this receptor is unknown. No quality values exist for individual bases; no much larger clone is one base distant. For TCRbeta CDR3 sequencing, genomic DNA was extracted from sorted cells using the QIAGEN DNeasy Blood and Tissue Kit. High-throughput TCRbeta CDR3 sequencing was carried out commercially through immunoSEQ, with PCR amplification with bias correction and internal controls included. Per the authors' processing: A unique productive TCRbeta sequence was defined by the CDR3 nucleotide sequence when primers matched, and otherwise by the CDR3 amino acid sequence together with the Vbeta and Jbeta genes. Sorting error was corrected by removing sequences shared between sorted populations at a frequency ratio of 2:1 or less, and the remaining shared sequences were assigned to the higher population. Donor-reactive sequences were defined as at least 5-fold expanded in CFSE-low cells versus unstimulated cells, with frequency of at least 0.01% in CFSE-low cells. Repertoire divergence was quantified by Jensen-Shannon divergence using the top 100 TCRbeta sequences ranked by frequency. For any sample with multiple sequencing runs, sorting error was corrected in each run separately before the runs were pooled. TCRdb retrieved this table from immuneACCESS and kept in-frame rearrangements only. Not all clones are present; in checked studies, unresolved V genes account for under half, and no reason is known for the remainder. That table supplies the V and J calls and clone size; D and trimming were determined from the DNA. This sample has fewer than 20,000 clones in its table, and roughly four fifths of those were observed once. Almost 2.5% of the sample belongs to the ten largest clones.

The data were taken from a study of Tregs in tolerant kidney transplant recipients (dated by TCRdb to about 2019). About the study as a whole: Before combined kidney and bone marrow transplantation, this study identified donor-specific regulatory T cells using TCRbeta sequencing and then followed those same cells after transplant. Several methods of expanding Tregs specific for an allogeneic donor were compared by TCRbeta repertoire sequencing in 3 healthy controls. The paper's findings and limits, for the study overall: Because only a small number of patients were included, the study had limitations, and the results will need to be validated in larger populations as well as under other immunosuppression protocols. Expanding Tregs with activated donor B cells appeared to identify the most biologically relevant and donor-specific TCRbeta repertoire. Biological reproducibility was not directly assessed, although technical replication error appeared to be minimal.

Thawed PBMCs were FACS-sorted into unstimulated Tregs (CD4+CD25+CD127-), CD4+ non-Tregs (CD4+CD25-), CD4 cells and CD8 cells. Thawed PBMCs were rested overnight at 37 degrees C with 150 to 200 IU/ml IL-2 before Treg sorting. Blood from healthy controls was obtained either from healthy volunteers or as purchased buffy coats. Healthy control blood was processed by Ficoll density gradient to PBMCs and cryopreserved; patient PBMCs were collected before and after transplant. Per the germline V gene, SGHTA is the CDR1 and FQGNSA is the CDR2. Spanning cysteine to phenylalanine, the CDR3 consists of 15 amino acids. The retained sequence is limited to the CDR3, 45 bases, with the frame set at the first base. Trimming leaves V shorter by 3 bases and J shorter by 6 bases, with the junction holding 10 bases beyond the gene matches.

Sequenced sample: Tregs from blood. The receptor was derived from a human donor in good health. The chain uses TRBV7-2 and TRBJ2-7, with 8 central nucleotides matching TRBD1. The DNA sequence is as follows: TGTGCCAGCAGCTTGGACAGGGAAATGGGGGCCGAGCAGTACTTC. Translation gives CASSLDREMGAEQYF. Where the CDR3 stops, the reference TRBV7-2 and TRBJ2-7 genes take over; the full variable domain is GAGVSQSPSNKVTEKGKDVELRCDPISGHTALYWYRQSLGQGLEFLIYFQGNSAPDKSGLPSDRFSAERTGGSVSTLTIQRTQQEDSAVYLCASSLDREMGAEQYFGPGTRLTVT.